The 10 T cell receptor beta chains below were found in one sample sequenced in a study of blood T cell repertoires in COVID-19. Measured with immunoSEQ multiplex PCR; TCRdb has only the in-frame clones, and not every one. The sample has approximately 230,000 clones, about 91% seen once. The sample taken for sequencing was peripheral blood. Receptors originate from a man at least 80 years old with acute or convalescent COVID-19.

The CDR3 reads CASSQRLDTGELFF. For the CDR3, the DNA is TGTGCCAGCAGCCAGAGGTTGGACACCGGGGAGCTGTTTTTT. The chain recombines TRBV2 with TRBJ2-2; D remains unclear. The V end was cut by 6 bases, the J end by 3 bases, with 11 bases between. The CDR3 sequence is 14 residues long. The germline gives CDR1 SNHLY, CDR2 FYNNEI.

The chain has TRBV5-1 and TRBJ2-5; TRBD2 matches at 13 bases. The ends lost 3 bases at V and 5 bases at J; junction bases unmatched: 10. Germline loops: CDR1 SGHRS, CDR2 YFSETQ. This CDR3 comprises 17 residues. The CDR3 coding sequence is TGCGCCAGCAGCTCTCTTGGACTAGCGGGGGCTGGGGAGACCCAGTACTTC. It translates to CASSSLGLAGAGETQYF. The full variable domain, its missing parts supplied by reference TRBV5-1 and TRBJ2-5, is KAGVTQTPRYLIKTRGQQVTLSCSPISGHRSVSWYQQTPGQGLQFLFEYFSETQRNKGNFPGRFSGRQFSNSRSEMNVSTLELGDSALYLCASSSLGLAGAGETQYFGPGTRLLVL.

Only one count was recorded for this clone. The V and J genes are TRBV4-1 and TRBJ2-2; tentative D call: TRBD1 (6 bases). Deletions cut 4 bases from V and 1 base from J, with 10 bases between. The V gene's germline CDR1 is MGHRA and CDR2 YSYEKL. This CDR3 spans 15 amino acids. The CDR3 here is CASSPRGGNTGELFF. DNA of the CDR3: TGCGCCAGCAGCCCACGAGGGGGGAACACCGGGGAGCTGTTTTTT.

This rearrangement joins TRBV2 to TRBJ2-1; D remains unclear. The CDR3 covers 14 residues. Per the germline V gene, CDR1 is SNHLY and CDR2 is FYNNEI. Trimming shortened V by 8 bases and J by 10 bases, and 21 bases separated the two germline ends. The CDR3 reads CASERLRNIMEQFF. CDR3 sequence (DNA): TGTGCCAGCGAGAGGTTGAGGAATATAATGGAGCAGTTCTTC.

This sequence joins TRBV19 and TRBJ1-3; no clear D gene. The CDR3 runs 15 residues. CDR1 LNHDA and CDR2 SQIVND come from the germline V gene (reference sequence). The V and J ends lost 0 bases and 0 bases respectively, with 6 bases between them. This CDR3 reads CASSIEASSGNTIYF. Written as DNA, the CDR3 is TGTGCCAGTAGTATAGAGGCTTCCTCTGGAAACACCATATATTTT.

The V call is TRBV7-2, the J call TRBJ2-2, with 7 nucleotides matching TRBD2. Per germline, CDR1 SGHTA and CDR2 FQGNSA. J was trimmed by 0 bases and V by 3 bases; bases with no gene match: 1. The CDR3 sequence is 15 residues long. The CDR3: CASSFTSANTGELFF. The CDR3 bases are TGTGCCAGCAGCTTTACTAGCGCGAACACCGGGGAGCTGTTTTTT. Based on the CDR3 plus reference TRBV7-2 and TRBJ2-2, the full variable domain is GAGVSQSPSNKVTEKGKDVELRCDPISGHTALYWYRQSLGQGLEFLIYFQGNSAPDKSGLPSDRFSAERTGGSVSTLTIQRTQQEDSAVYLCASSFTSANTGELFFGEGSRLTVL.

The CDR3 protein is CASSSRGAAMNTEAFF. The DNA for the CDR3 is TGTGCCAGCAGCTCCCGTGGAGCCGCCATGAACACTGAAGCTTTCTTT. The chain links TRBV7-9 to TRBJ1-1; D ambiguous. V lost 4 bases and J lost 0, with 15 bases in between. The germline V gene has CDR1 SEHNR and CDR2 FQNEAQ (reference sequence). CDR3 length equals 16 residues.

The rearrangement joins TRBV18 to TRBJ2-7; 7 bases line up with TRBD1. The CDR3 has 14 amino acids. Germline V gene sequence: CDR1 KGHSH, CDR2 LQKENI. V lost 0 bases to trimming and J lost 6 bases; unmatched junction nucleotides: 5. CDR3 DNA sequence: TGTGCCAGCTCACCACCGATAACAGGGGCCGAGCAGTACTTC. Amino acid sequence: CASSPPITGAEQYF.

This clone was seen once. V is TRBV21-1 and J is TRBJ2-7; no DNA check was done on the table's D call, TRBD2. TRBV21-1 is reported as a pseudogene. The CDR3 covers 15 residues. The CDR3 DNA sequence: TGTGCCAGCAGCAAATGGAGCAAGAGCTCCTACGAGCAGTACTTC. Its translation is CASSKWSKSSYEQYF.

The J gene is TRBJ2-5, the V gene TRBV9; 9 positions match TRBD2. The V segment lost 4 bases and the J segment 0 bases; nucleotides outside the gene matches: 7. This CDR3 has 16 amino acids. From germline, CDR1 is SGDLS and CDR2 YYNGEE. CDR3 sequence (DNA): TGTGCCAGCAGCAGCGGGACTAGCAATTACCAAGAGACCCAGTACTTC. Translating gives CASSSGTSNYQETQYF.